Listed here is a single T cell receptor beta chain. Some clones are missing from TCRdb's copy, which holds only in-frame ones; the method was immunoSEQ multiplex PCR. The sample lists around 2.5 million clones, approximately 93% seen once, with 0.36% in the top ten. The sample comes from a study of shared clonotypes between healthy human individuals. Sequences were obtained from naive CD4+ T cells from PBMCs. Subset noted: CD45RA+ positively selected. This TCR came from a man between 18 and 29 years old in good health. Some clones in this sample may be carry-over from other donors' samples.

CDR3 amino acids: CASSLLHTDTQYF. CDR3 sequence (DNA): TGTGCCAGCAGTCTCCTGCACACAGATACGCAGTATTTT. The chain joins TRBV28 to TRBJ2-3, with unresolved D. This CDR3 spans 13 amino acids. CDR1 is MDHEN and CDR2 is SYDVKM in the germline V gene. Trimming took 5 bases from V and 2 from J, leaving 8 bases between them. Looking up the rest from reference TRBV28 and TRBJ2-3 gives the full variable domain: DVKVTQSSRYLVKRTGEKVFLECVQDMDHENMFWYRQDPGLGLRLIYFSYDVKMKEKGDIPEGYSVSREKKERFSLILESASTNQTSMYLCASSLLHTDTQYFGPGTRLTVL.